This TCR beta chain was captured by sequencing in a study of Graves' ophthalmopathy and Graves' hyperthyroidism. Study findings and constraints: Most expanded clonotypes in thyroid above 0.001 frequency also showed up in blood.

In the case of this clonotype: No antigen is known for it.

Amplification from RNA transcripts yielded the TCR beta CDR3 regions. HTBI primers were employed in first-round RT-PCR, then a second-round multiplex PCR followed. MiXCR, run by TCRdb on the multiplex PCR reads, gives a single entry per CDR3 protein. Among about 380,000 distinct CDR3 sequences listed, 15% were seen once. Researchers classed hyperthyroidism as stable given no ophthalmopathy within 18 months of follow-up. Reliance was placed on clinical symptoms, serum thyroxine, TRAb, thyroid ultrasound and orbital computed tomography for diagnosis. Fresh peripheral blood, around 10 ml, was the PBMC source. This TCR was sampled from a woman between 18 and 30 years old with stable Graves' hyperthyroidism. Source material: peripheral blood.

In DNA, the CDR3 is TGCAGTGCTTCTCTAGCGGGGGACTATAAAGAGACCCAGTACTTC. It specifies CSASLAGDYKETQYF. The chain is built from TRBV20-1 and TRBJ2-5, with 10 bases fitting TRBD2. CDR3 length: 15 residues. CDR1 and CDR2 from the germline V gene are DFQATT and SNEGSKA (reference sequence). Germline trimming cut 5 bases from V and 3 bases from J; bases unmatched to any gene: 9.